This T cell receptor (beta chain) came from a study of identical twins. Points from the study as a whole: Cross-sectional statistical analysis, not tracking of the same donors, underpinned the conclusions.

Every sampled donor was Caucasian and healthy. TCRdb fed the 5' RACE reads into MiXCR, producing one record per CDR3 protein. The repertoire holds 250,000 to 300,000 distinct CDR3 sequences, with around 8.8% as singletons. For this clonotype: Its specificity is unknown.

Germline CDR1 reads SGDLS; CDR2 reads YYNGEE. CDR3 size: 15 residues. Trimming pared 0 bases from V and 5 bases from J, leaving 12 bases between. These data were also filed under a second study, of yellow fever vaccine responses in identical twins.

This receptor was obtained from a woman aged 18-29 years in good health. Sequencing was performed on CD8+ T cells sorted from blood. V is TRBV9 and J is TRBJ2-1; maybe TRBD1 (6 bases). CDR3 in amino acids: CASSVDWDTDNEQFF. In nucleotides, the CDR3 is TGTGCCAGCAGCGTAGACTGGGACACCGACAATGAGCAGTTCTTC.